The source of this T cell receptor (beta chain) is a study of cytomegalovirus exposure and HLA in healthy donors. Study as a whole: A previous analysis identified around 120 million unique TCR beta sequences derived from roughly 180 million T cells. Genotyping of some 400 donors showed that over 80% belonged to the Caucasian-associated ancestry cluster. Notes on the study in general: Most TCR sequences showed up rarely, but some public TCRs showed up in many donors.

Use of 60 Vbeta and 13 Jbeta primers characterized the PCR. The protocol was immunoSEQ multiplex PCR, while the TCRdb copy is restricted to in-frame clones and leaves out a portion. The profile covers about 140,000 clones, with 80% appearing a single time and 2.4% taken by the ten largest. This CDR3 is built from 19 residues. Germline loops: CDR1 SGDLS, CDR2 YYNGEE. V lost 4 bases and J lost 6, with 31 bases in between. In regard to this clone: Its antigen is unidentified.

This chain connects TRBV9 to TRBJ1-1; perhaps TRBD1 as D (6 bases). The receptor was derived from a man between 50 and 59 years old in good health and CMV-seronegative. The sequenced sample consisted of PBMCs. The CDR3 sequence is CASSSRWTDGRTKDPEAFF. The CDR3 DNA sequence: TGTGCCAGCAGCTCCCGATGGACAGATGGGAGAACAAAGGATCCTGAAGCTTTCTTT.